Listed here are 4 T cell receptor beta chains from one sample, sequenced in a study of T cell repertoires in cytomegalovirus infection. TCRdb used MiXCR to reprocess the reads, holding one entry per CDR3 protein. The sample holds approximately 270,000 distinct CDR3 sequences, roughly a fifth seen once. The antigens for these receptors are not known. The sample consisted of cultured PBMCs, taken from culture after CMV antigen stimulation. The receptors were sampled from a human donor in good health (CMV status not recorded). Some clones in this sample may be carry-over from other donors' samples.

The V call is TRBV5-8, the J call TRBJ2-1; D tentatively fits TRBD1 or TRBD2 (5 bases each). Trimming cost V 3 bases and J 9 bases, with 25 bases left between them. CDR3 length: 17 residues. In germline, CDR1 is SGHTS, CDR2 YDEGEE. The CDR3 DNA follows: TGTGCCAGCAGCTACGCAGGGAGCGGCGTCGGGTCTAGTGAGCAGTTCTTC. This encodes CASSYAGSGVGSSEQFF.

This clonotype was seen at least ten times. This chain joins TRBV4-1 and TRBJ1-2; unclear D gene. Trimming cost V 1 base and J 6 bases, with 3 bases left between them. Per germline, CDR1 MGHRA and CDR2 YSYEKL. The CDR3 loop spans 11 amino acids. CDR3 DNA: TGCGCCAGCAGCCAAGGAGATGGCTACACCTTC. Residues: CASSQGDGYTF.

This clonotype appeared a few times. This sequence joins TRBV19 and TRBJ2-4; 8 bases fit TRBD1. CDR1 and CDR2 from the germline V gene are LNHDA and SQIVND (reference sequence). V lost 8 bases, J lost 3 bases, and 9 bases stayed unmatched. The CDR3 length is 15 residues. This CDR3 is CASSRRGHGKNIQYF. Written as DNA, the CDR3 is TGTGCCAGTTCGCGCAGGGGGCACGGCAAAAACATTCAGTACTTC.

The CDR3 bases are TGTGCCAGTAGAGGGCTTTACACCGGGGAGCTGTTTTTT. Amino acids: CASRGLYTGELFF. This chain uses TRBV19 with TRBJ2-2, with D unresolved. The CDR3 is made up of 13 amino acids. Between the trimmed V and J ends, which lost 6 bases and 3 bases, there was a span of 8 bases. The germline CDR1 and CDR2 sequences are LNHDA and SQIVND (reference sequence).